This TCR beta chain comes out of a study of shared clonotypes between healthy human individuals. In the case of this clone: Its antigen is not known. Different DNA sequences within this sample yield the same CDR3.

The naive CD8 subset, CD45RO-negative cells positively selected for CCR7, excluded terminally differentiated effector memory CD45RA+ cells. The donors, all of them Caucasian adults, lived in Nashville, Tennessee. Study observations and caveats: Shared clonotypes across all four donors exceeded non-shared ones in generation probability.

Running of the assay took place at deep level. Sequencing was performed with immunoSEQ multiplex PCR; in TCRdb, only in-frame clones are kept and a portion is missing. The table includes millions of clones, 90% to 95% detected once. The origin of this receptor is a man aged 18 to 35 in good health. Some clones in this sample may be carry-over from other donors' samples. The sequencing sample was made of naive CD8+ T cells from PBMCs.

CDR3 sequence: CASSLVEGNYGYTF. The DNA of the CDR3 is TGTGCCAGCAGCTTAGTAGAGGGTAACTATGGCTACACCTTC. The V gene is TRBV7-9, the J gene TRBJ1-2; D gene ambiguous. This CDR3 spans 14 amino acids. Germline loops: CDR1 SEHNR, CDR2 FQNEAQ (reference sequence). V shed 1 base and J shed 1 base, with 7 bases lying between them.